Below are 7 T cell receptor beta chains sequenced from a single sample in a study of T cell repertoires in cytomegalovirus infection. TCRdb used MiXCR to reprocess the reads, holding one entry per CDR3 protein. This table has about 320,000 distinct CDR3 sequences, 8% to 10% appearing once. The sample consisted of PBMCs. These receptor sequences come from a human donor in good health (CMV status not recorded). Some clones in this sample may be carry-over from other donors' samples.

V and J are TRBV7-2 and TRBJ1-6; TRBD1 is a possible D gene (5 bases). CDR3 size: 16 residues. With 1 base removed from V and 10 bases from J, the gap between germline ends came to 17 bases. The germline V gene has CDR1 SGHTA and CDR2 FQGNSA. The CDR3 here is CASSLVAGRRESPLHF. The CDR3 region has the DNA TGTGCCAGCAGCTTAGTGGCAGGGCGAAGGGAATCACCCCTCCACTTT.

This clonotype was recorded a few times. J is TRBJ2-3 and V is TRBV7-3; D is unclear. Deletions cut 4 bases from V and 3 bases from J, with 11 bases between. CDR1 and CDR2 from the germline V gene are SGHTA and FQGTGA. The CDR3 loop spans 14 amino acids. CDR3 in DNA: TGTGCCAGCAGCTCCCGTCCTGGAACAGATACGCAGTATTTT. This codes for CASSSRPGTDTQYF.

In its sample, this clonotype was seen a few times. This rearrangement joins TRBV6-2 or TRBV6-3 to TRBJ1-2; possible D gene TRBD1, 5 bases. From germline, CDR1 is MNHEY and CDR2 SVGEGT. The CDR3 contains 15 residues. Deletions cut 0 bases from V and 4 bases from J, with 12 bases between. CDR3 sequence: CASSYSPQGGYGYTF. For the CDR3, the DNA is TGTGCCAGCAGTTACTCTCCTCAGGGCGGCTATGGCTACACCTTC.

This clonotype appeared many times. This rearrangement joins TRBV7-9 to TRBJ2-2; D tentatively reads TRBD1 or TRBD2 (6 bases each). There are 15 residues in the CDR3. With 4 bases removed from V and 5 bases from J, the gap between germline ends came to 14 bases. The germline V gene encodes CDR1 SEHNR and CDR2 FQNEAQ (reference sequence). CDR3 loop: CASSSQGGQTGELFF. CDR3 DNA: TGTGCCAGCAGCTCACAGGGAGGTCAAACCGGGGAGCTGTTTTTT.

Concerning this clonotype itself: The junction and the germline gene differ at one end; a read error may be behind it. The J gene is TRBJ2-6, the V gene TRBV19; 7 nucleotides match TRBD2. This CDR3 contains 16 residues. Germline V gene data show CDR1 as LNHDA and CDR2 as SQIVND (reference sequence). This chain's CDR3 is CASRIAGSSGANVLTF. The CDR3 DNA is TGTGCCAGTAGAATAGCGGGTAGCTCTGGGGCCAACGTCCTGACTTTC.

Turning to this clonotype: This CDR3 is missing its conserved last phenylalanine or tryptophan, likely due to a read error. The gene calls are TRBV6-6 and TRBJ2-4; no firm D call. The CDR3 loop spans 14 amino acids. Looked up from germline, CDR1 is MNHNY and CDR2 is SVGAGI (reference sequence). Trimming removed 9 bases at V and 3 bases at J, with 15 bases between. The CDR3 region is CASSPKADKNIQYS. The CDR3 coding sequence is TGTGCCAGTTCCCCGAAGGCCGACAAAAACATTCAGTACTCC.

The chain carries TRBV12-3 or TRBV12-4 and TRBJ1-1; a weak D match, TRBD1 (5 bases). CDR3 length: 11 amino acids. Trimming stripped 6 bases from V and 8 bases from J, with 10 bases between. Here the CDR3 DNA reads TGTGCCAGCAGCAGACAGAAGGAAGCTTTCTTT. It encodes CASSRQKEAFF.